Presented here are 9 T cell receptor beta chains from one specimen sequenced in a study of CXCR3-negative and CXCR3-positive naive CD8 T cells (dated by TCRdb to between 2019 and 2020). Their target antigens are unknown. Overall study results and their limits: Compared with CXCR3-negative naive cells, CXCR3-positive naive cells had TRB CDR3s with higher hydrophobicity (lower Kidera factor 4), lower energy, and higher strength and volume indices.

Sequencing was carried out with a NextSeq 550. The Human TCR Profiling Kit (MiLaboratory) was used to make UMI-labeled 5' RACE TRB cDNA libraries. The reads went through TCRdb reprocessing, and each CDR3 protein sequence gets one entry with no DNA. The sample table includes some 6,600 distinct CDR3 sequences. The ten largest clones represent 1.5% to 2% of the sample. The source material was naive CXCR3+ CD8+ T cells from blood. The cell subset or site label, read with the paper, signifies: CD45RO-CCR7+CD27+CD95- naive CD8+ T cells expressing CXCR3 (TNR3+). Receptors originate from a human donor in good health. Some clones in this sample may be carry-over from other donors' samples.

CDR3 sequence: CASSFLLPDSSAYEQYF. J is TRBJ2-7 and V is TRBV28; TCRdb indicates TRBD1, and absent DNA this call remains unverified. The germline CDR1 and CDR2 sequences are MDHEN and SYDVKM. The CDR3 contains 17 residues. The variable domain in full, with the rest retrieved from reference TRBV28 and TRBJ2-7, is DVKVTQSSRYLVKRTGEKVFLECVQDMDHENMFWYRQDPGLGLRLIYFSYDVKMKEKGDIPEGYSVSREKKERFSLILESASTNQTSMYLCASSFLLPDSSAYEQYFGPGTRLTVT.

This chain links TRBV29-1 with TRBJ2-7; the D call of TRBD1 rests on TCRdb alone, since no DNA is present to check it. Germline values: CDR1 SQVTM, CDR2 ANQGSEA. The CDR3 loop spans 16 amino acids. CDR3 in amino acids: CSVRTGAFRGIYEQYF.

This chain joins TRBV6-6 and TRBJ1-3; the TRBD1 assignment by TCRdb is unverifiable without DNA. The CDR3 covers 17 residues. Per germline, CDR1 MNHNY and CDR2 SVGAGI (reference sequence). The CDR3 loop is CASSSAPMTESGNTIYF.

By frequency, this clonotype registers medium-sized. The V gene is TRBV10-2, the J gene TRBJ2-1; TCRdb returns TRBD2, unconfirmable since there is no DNA. The CDR3 runs to 19 residues. From germline, CDR1 is WSHSY and CDR2 SAAADI. The CDR3 protein is CASSESSPRWGSGLNEQFF.

The gene calls are TRBV28 and TRBJ2-7. Germline assignment: CDR1 MDHEN and CDR2 SYDVKM. The CDR3 length is 14 residues. The CDR3 is CASSLWQLAYEQYF.

CDR3 loop: CASSSSGYTGELFF. This chain links TRBV7-3 with TRBJ2-2; TCRdb's D call of TRBD2 is untestable without DNA. The V gene's germline CDR1 is SGHTA and CDR2 FQGTGA. The CDR3 is made up of 14 amino acids.

This clonotype counts as medium-sized by frequency. The chain recombines TRBV29-1 with TRBJ2-1; TCRdb reports TRBD1, a call that lacks DNA to check it against. CDR1 is SQVTM and CDR2 is ANQGSEA in the germline V gene. The CDR3 totals 13 residues. The CDR3 protein is CSVLGGNYNEQFF.

The J gene is TRBJ2-3, the V gene TRBV29-1. The CDR3 is 13 amino acids. CDR1 is SQVTM, CDR2 ANQGSEA, per germline. CDR3 in amino acids: CSVVPTSTDTQYF.

V usage is TRBV19 and J usage is TRBJ1-6; TCRdb's D call of TRBD1 is untestable without DNA. The CDR3 covers 15 residues. Germline values: CDR1 LNHDA, CDR2 SQIVND (reference sequence). This CDR3 reads CASSPRQGWNSPLHF.